A single T cell receptor (beta chain) is shown here with its context. Here immunoSEQ multiplex PCR was the method, and the copy in TCRdb shows in-frame clones only, minus some. Altogether 250,000 to 350,000 clones are present, over 75% being singletons, with the ten largest covering approximately 1.2%. These data originate in a study of blood T cell repertoires in COVID-19. As for the study in general: The origin of the acute and convalescent COVID-19 samples was the United States, Italy and Spain.

The germline gives CDR1 LNHDA, CDR2 SQIVND (reference sequence). V was clipped by 3 bases and J by 0 bases; unmatched bases: 17. The CDR3 loop spans 19 amino acids. Individuals aged about 18 to 89 years were recruited from some 26 US areas. The source of this sequence is a woman in her thirties who had recovered from COVID-19. The chain uses TRBV19 and TRBJ2-7; 7 bases are shared with TRBD2. Sequencing was carried out using PBMCs or T cells enriched from blood (not recorded which). For the CDR3, the DNA is TGTGCCAGTAGTATTTCTCCAGACGTGTATTCTAGCGGCTCCTACGAGCAGTACTTC. Protein: CASSISPDVYSSGSYEQYF.